What follows are 32 T cell receptor beta chains derived from one specimen sequenced in a study of blood T cell repertoires in COVID-19. TCRdb keeps only in-frame clones here, not all; method: immunoSEQ multiplex PCR. The sample carries about half a million clones, 89% recorded once. Sequencing was carried out using peripheral blood. The receptors shown here come from a man aged 18 to 29 with COVID-19, enrolled during active disease.

V usage is TRBV3-1 (or the pseudogene TRBV3-2) and J usage is TRBJ1-2; D remains ambiguous. Trimming cost V 4 bases and J 6 bases, with 9 bases left between them. The germline gives CDR1 LGHDT, CDR2 YNNKEL (reference sequence). The CDR3 has 12 amino acids. CDR3 amino acids: CASSPDGNGYTF. As DNA, the CDR3 is TGTGCCAGCAGCCCGGACGGGAATGGCTACACCTTC.

The chain employs TRBV5-5 and TRBJ2-7; a weak D match, TRBD2 (6 bases). The V end lost 4 bases, the J end lost 3 bases, and 14 bases lay between the germline ends. Germline V gene sequence: CDR1 SGHKS, CDR2 YYEKEE (reference sequence). This CDR3 region has 14 residues. The CDR3 bases are TGTGCCAGCAGCGGATTAGCGGAGATCTACGAGCAGTACTTC. As protein: CASSGLAEIYEQYF.

This rearrangement joins TRBV3-1 (or the pseudogene TRBV3-2) to TRBJ1-1; TRBD1 aligns across 10 bases. V was clipped by 3 bases and J by 1 base; unmatched bases: 8. The CDR3 spans 17 residues. Germline lookup yields CDR1 LGHDT and CDR2 YNNKEL (reference sequence). CDR3 in DNA: TGTGCCAGCAGCCAGAGAGGGACAGGGGCCCCGAACACTGAAGCTTTCTTT. It is translated as CASSQRGTGAPNTEAFF.

Only one count was recorded for this clone. The genes are TRBV5-4 and TRBJ2-3; D is ambiguous. V dropped 4 bases and J dropped 5 bases, with 11 bases sitting between them. Germline CDR1 is SGHNT and CDR2 is YYREEE (reference sequence). CDR3 length: 13 residues. CDR3 nucleotide sequence: TGTGCCAGCAGCGAAGAGACTGAAGATACGCAGTATTTT. Translated: CASSEETEDTQYF.

The J gene is TRBJ2-1, the V gene TRBV30; TRBD2 matches at 7 bases. Germline V gene sequence: CDR1 GTSNPN, CDR2 SVGIG (reference sequence). Trimming removed 5 bases from V and 4 bases from J; junction bases left unmatched: 8. The CDR3 runs 14 residues. The CDR3 loop reads CAWGGDFGYNEQFF. Written as DNA, the CDR3 is TGTGCCTGGGGGGGGGACTTCGGTTACAATGAGCAGTTCTTC.

This chain links TRBV19 with TRBJ2-1, with 9 bases lining up with TRBD2. The length of the CDR3 is 16 residues. V shed 5 bases, J shed 3 bases, and the junction held 8 bases outside the gene matches. CDR1 and CDR2 (germline): LNHDA, SQIVND (reference sequence). For the CDR3, the DNA is TGTGCCAGTAGTCCGCTCGGGACTAGCTTCTACAATGAGCAGTTCTTC. It encodes CASSPLGTSFYNEQFF.

V usage is TRBV6-1 and J usage is TRBJ2-1, with TRBD1 identical over 8 bases. V shed 2 bases and J 2 bases; nucleotides not matched to a gene: 2. The CDR3 loop spans 15 amino acids. CDR1 is MNHNS, CDR2 SASEGT, per germline. The CDR3 nucleotides read TGTGCCAGCAGTGAACCGGGACAGGCCTACAATGAGCAGTTCTTC. Protein: CASSEPGQAYNEQFF.

The chain recombines TRBV5-5 with TRBJ2-7, with TRBD2 as a possible D gene (6 bases). This CDR3 is built from 15 residues. CDR1 is SGHKS, CDR2 YYEKEE, per germline (reference sequence). V was cut by 1 base and J by 1 base, with 12 bases left in between. DNA of the CDR3: TGTGCCAGCAGCTTGCTTATAGGGAGGTCCTACGAGCAGTACTTC. Translating gives CASSLLIGRSYEQYF.

This sequence joins TRBV2 and TRBJ1-1; no reliable D call. CDR1 is SNHLY, CDR2 FYNNEI, per germline. The CDR3 is 11 amino acids. V shed 10 bases and J shed 1 base, with 7 bases lying between them. CDR3 in amino acids: CAIRQNTEAFF. The DNA for the CDR3 is TGTGCCATTAGACAGAACACTGAAGCTTTCTTT.

The chain has TRBV5-1 and TRBJ2-1, with TRBD2 matching 7 bases. The CDR3 is 14 amino acids. With 4 bases clipped from V and 0 bases from J, the junction kept 1 base outside the gene matches. CDR1 is SGHRS and CDR2 is YFSETQ in the germline V gene. The CDR3 sequence is CASSGGDSYNEQFF. In nucleotides, the CDR3 is TGCGCCAGCAGCGGGGGGGACTCCTACAATGAGCAGTTCTTC.

V and J are TRBV5-1 and TRBJ2-3; the match to TRBD2 covers 15 bases. CDR1 SGHRS and CDR2 YFSETQ come from the germline V gene. The trim removed 3 bases at V and 3 bases at J, leaving 2 bases unmatched. The CDR3 is 16 amino acids. The CDR3 sequence is CASSWTSGGATDTQYF. The CDR3 DNA reads TGCGCCAGCAGCTGGACTAGCGGGGGGGCTACAGATACGCAGTATTTT.

This chain links TRBV2 with TRBJ1-1; D perhaps matches TRBD1 (5 bases). Trimming cost V 4 bases and J 3 bases, with 15 bases left between them. Germline assignment: CDR1 SNHLY and CDR2 FYNNEI. CDR3 length: 15 amino acids. The DNA of the CDR3 is TGTGCCAGCAGTGGGGTTGGGGGGATGGACACTGAAGCTTTCTTT. This codes for CASSGVGGMDTEAFF.

V usage is TRBV4-1 and J usage is TRBJ2-3; 7 bases fit TRBD2. The V gene end was trimmed by 1 base and the J gene end by 6 bases; junction bases not matched to a gene: 10. The CDR3 extends over 16 amino acids. Germline lookup yields CDR1 MGHRA and CDR2 YSYEKL. CDR3 bases: TGCGCCAGCAGCCAAGGGCTCATCGGGGGAGGGGATACGCAGTATTTT. Protein: CASSQGLIGGGDTQYF.

The chain uses TRBV6-5 and TRBJ1-1; TRBD1 might be the D (5 bases). Germline-derived CDR1 and CDR2 are MNHEY and SVGAGI. The CDR3 totals 13 residues. Trimming shortened V by 6 bases and J by 4 bases, and 12 bases separated the two germline ends. The CDR3 protein is CASSLAGGTEAFF. Here the CDR3 DNA reads TGTGCCAGCAGCTTGGCCGGGGGCACTGAAGCTTTCTTT.

V and J are TRBV15 and TRBJ2-5; TRBD2 matches at 11 bases. After removal of 5 bases from V and 2 bases from J, the junction contained 13 bases not matched to a gene. The CDR3 has 18 amino acids. Looked up from germline, CDR1 is LNHNV and CDR2 is YYDKDF (reference sequence). CDR3 loop: CATSLGTSGGVGQETQYF. In DNA, the CDR3 is TGTGCCACCAGCTTAGGGACTAGCGGAGGGGTAGGGCAAGAGACCCAGTACTTC. The variable domain in full, completed from reference TRBV15 and TRBJ2-5, reads DAMVIQNPRYQVTQFGKPVTLSCSQTLNHNVMYWYQQKSSQAPKLLFHYYDKDFNNEADTPDNFQSRRPNTSFCFLDIRSPGLGDTAMYLCATSLGTSGGVGQETQYFGPGTRLLVL.

The chain has TRBV15 and TRBJ1-2; 7 bases fit TRBD1. This CDR3 comprises 15 residues. Germline V gene lookup returns CDR1 LNHNV and CDR2 YYDKDF (reference sequence). The V gene end was trimmed by 0 bases and the J gene end by 5 bases; junction bases not matched to a gene: 6. CDR3 protein: CATSRDGTDLYGYTF. The CDR3 DNA reads TGTGCCACCAGCAGAGATGGGACAGACTTATATGGCTACACCTTC.

The rearrangement uses TRBV5-1 and TRBJ1-2; TRBD1 might be the D (6 bases). The CDR3 runs 16 residues. CDR1 is SGHRS and CDR2 is YFSETQ in the germline V gene. V gave up 4 bases and J gave up 6 bases, with 22 bases separating them. CDR3 sequence (DNA): TGCGCCAGCAGCCTCGAAGCCAGGGGTTGGGTTGATGGCTACACCTTC. It translates to CASSLEARGWVDGYTF.

V is TRBV5-4 and J is TRBJ2-7, with D tentatively TRBD2 (5 bases). The CDR3 is made up of 15 amino acids. Germline V lookup: CDR1 SGHNT, CDR2 YYREEE (reference sequence). Trimming removed 7 bases from V and 4 bases from J, with 21 bases in between. The DNA for the CDR3 is TGTGCCAGCGGGCGGGCCGGGAATGTTCGGTACGAGCAGTACTTC. Translation gives CASGRAGNVRYEQYF.

V is TRBV30 and J is TRBJ1-4; possibly TRBD1 for D (6 bases). The CDR3 covers 14 residues. Trimming left V 7 bases short and J 5 bases short, with 17 bases between. Germline lookup yields CDR1 GTSNPN and CDR2 SVGIG (reference sequence). The CDR3 reads CALQQGSRNEKLFF. CDR3 in DNA: TGTGCCTTGCAACAGGGAAGTAGAAATGAAAAACTGTTTTTT.

The chain carries TRBV6-5 and TRBJ1-1, with D possibly being TRBD1 (5 bases). Trimming removed 6 bases at V and 5 bases at J, with 19 bases between. The CDR3 is 15 residues long. The germline V gene encodes CDR1 MNHEY and CDR2 SVGAGI. The chain's CDR3 is CASRGPGGVETEAFF. In nucleotides, the CDR3 is TGTGCCAGCAGAGGGCCAGGAGGGGTGGAAACTGAAGCTTTCTTT.

The chain uses TRBV15 and TRBJ2-3; tentative D call: TRBD2 (7 bases). Germline CDR1 reads LNHNV; CDR2 reads YYDKDF (reference sequence). CDR3 size: 16 residues. Trimming took 0 bases from V and 4 from J, leaving 14 bases between them. CDR3 region: CATSRDRGGGADTQYF. In nucleotides, the CDR3 is TGTGCCACCAGCAGAGACCGAGGGGGGGGAGCAGATACGCAGTATTTT.

The J gene is TRBJ1-4, the V gene TRBV7-9; 7 bases align to TRBD1. The germline V gene has CDR1 SEHNR and CDR2 FQNEAQ (reference sequence). The V gene end was trimmed by 0 bases and the J gene end by 8 bases; junction bases not matched to a gene: 3. The CDR3 runs 14 residues. The CDR3 loop reads CASSLAGGREKLFF. The CDR3 DNA reads TGTGCCAGCAGCTTAGCAGGGGGCAGAGAAAAACTGTTTTTT.

The rearrangement uses TRBV7-6 and TRBJ1-2; D is uncertain. Trimming removed 1 base from V and 5 bases from J, with 14 bases in between. This CDR3 has 15 amino acids. Germline CDR1 and CDR2: SGHVS and FNYEAQ. CDR3 sequence: CASSLVAELSYGYTF. The CDR3, as DNA: TGTGCCAGCAGCTTAGTGGCAGAATTAAGTTATGGCTACACCTTC.

The sample holds one count of this clone. The chain is built from TRBV5-6 and TRBJ1-1, with 7 bases identical to TRBD1. The CDR3 length is 15 residues. Germline V gives CDR1 SGHDT, CDR2 YYEEEE. V was pared by 4 bases and J by 3 bases, with 9 bases of the junction left unmatched. Here the CDR3 reads CASSVDGTADTEAFF. For the CDR3, the DNA is TGTGCCAGCAGCGTGGATGGGACAGCTGACACTGAAGCTTTCTTT.

This chain uses TRBV5-1 with TRBJ2-3; D perhaps matches TRBD1 (6 bases). This CDR3 has 13 residues. Trimming left V 4 bases short and J 1 base short, with 7 bases between. Germline V gene sequence: CDR1 SGHRS, CDR2 YFSETQ. The CDR3 nucleotides are TGCGCCAGCAGCGCAGGGGGCACAGATACGCAGTATTTT. Amino acids: CASSAGGTDTQYF.

The V call is TRBV19, the J call TRBJ2-1, with a tentative D call TRBD2 (7 bases). The CDR3 loop spans 16 amino acids. Germline-derived CDR1 and CDR2 are LNHDA and SQIVND (reference sequence). Trimming pared 1 base from V and 2 bases from J, leaving 12 bases between. The CDR3 DNA reads TGTGCCAGTAGTATAGTAGGGGGAGGGACCTACAATGAGCAGTTCTTC. It codes for CASSIVGGGTYNEQFF. The full variable domain, its missing parts supplied by reference TRBV19 and TRBJ2-1, is DGGITQSPKYLFRKEGQNVTLSCEQNLNHDAMYWYRQDPGQGLRLIYYSQIVNDFQKGDIAEGYSVSREKKESFPLTVTSAQKNPTAFYLCASSIVGGGTYNEQFFGPGTRLTVL.

The genes are TRBV6-1 and TRBJ2-7, with 10 bases aligning to TRBD2. The V and J ends lost 1 base and 0 bases, in that order; junction bases with no gene match: 0. Germline values: CDR1 MNHNS, CDR2 SASEGT. The CDR3 runs 15 residues. The DNA of the CDR3 is TGTGCCAGCAGTGAAGGGACTAGCGGCTCCTACGAGCAGTACTTC. Translated: CASSEGTSGSYEQYF.

This clone was counted a few times. This same CDR3 is encoded by further DNA sequences in the sample. J is TRBJ1-1 and V is TRBV10-2, with a tentative D call TRBD1 (6 bases). The CDR3 is 13 amino acids. Germline values: CDR1 WSHSY, CDR2 SAAADI. The V end was cut by 0 bases, the J end by 5 bases, with 7 bases between. The CDR3 spells CASSESRGTEAFF. The DNA of the CDR3 is TGCGCCAGCAGTGAGTCGAGGGGGACTGAAGCTTTCTTT.

J is TRBJ2-1 and V is TRBV7-2; D remains unclear. Germline V gene data show CDR1 as SGHTA and CDR2 as FQGNSA. This CDR3 contains 14 residues. The germline V and J ends were trimmed by 4 bases and 6 bases, with 13 bases remaining between them. CDR3 residues: CASSSEPHGNEQFF. The CDR3 nucleotides are TGTGCCAGCAGCTCCGAGCCCCACGGCAATGAGCAGTTCTTC.

CDR3 sequence reads: CASSTGQGLLNYGYTF. Here the CDR3 DNA reads TGCGCCAGCAGCACCGGACAGGGTCTCCTTAACTATGGCTACACCTTC. This chain joins TRBV5-1 and TRBJ1-2, with 8 bases that match TRBD1. The germline V gene encodes CDR1 SGHRS and CDR2 YFSETQ. This CDR3 has 16 residues. V was pared by 4 bases and J by 1 base, with 9 bases of the junction left unmatched.

The gene calls are TRBV5-1 and TRBJ1-6; no reliable D call. The CDR3 is 15 amino acids. Germline-derived CDR1 and CDR2 are SGHRS and YFSETQ. Between the trimmed V and J ends, which lost 4 bases and 9 bases, there was a span of 17 bases. CDR3 in DNA: TGCGCCAGCAGCCCGAGAGCGGGTGGAGGTTCACCCCTCCACTTT. Its protein is CASSPRAGGGSPLHF.

The rearrangement links TRBV9 to TRBJ1-2; 7 nucleotides agree with TRBD1. The CDR3 contains 15 residues. CDR1 and CDR2 from the germline V gene are SGDLS and YYNGEE. V was pared by 4 bases and J by 7 bases, with 13 bases of the junction left unmatched. Here the CDR3 DNA reads TGTGCCAGCAGCTCTAACCCACTCAGGGGGTCTGGCTACACCTTC. This translates into CASSSNPLRGSGYTF.